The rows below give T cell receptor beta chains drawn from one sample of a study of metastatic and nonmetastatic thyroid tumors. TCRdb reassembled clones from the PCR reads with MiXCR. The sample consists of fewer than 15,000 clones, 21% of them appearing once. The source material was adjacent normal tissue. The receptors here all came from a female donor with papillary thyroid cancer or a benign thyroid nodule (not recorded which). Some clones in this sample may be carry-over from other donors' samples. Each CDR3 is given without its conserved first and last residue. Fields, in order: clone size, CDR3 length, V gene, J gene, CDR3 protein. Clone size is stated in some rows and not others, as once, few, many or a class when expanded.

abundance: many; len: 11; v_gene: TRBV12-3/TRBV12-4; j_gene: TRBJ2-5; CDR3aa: ASSLSGAGTQY
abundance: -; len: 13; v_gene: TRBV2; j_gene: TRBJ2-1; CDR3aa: ASRRASGRDNEQF
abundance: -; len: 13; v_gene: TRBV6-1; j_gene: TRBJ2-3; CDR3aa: ASLRTPSPTDTQY
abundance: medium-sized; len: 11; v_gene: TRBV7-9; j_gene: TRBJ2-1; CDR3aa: ASSLAQGSEQF
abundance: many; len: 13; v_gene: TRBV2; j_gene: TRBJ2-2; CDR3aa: ASRRERGNTGELF
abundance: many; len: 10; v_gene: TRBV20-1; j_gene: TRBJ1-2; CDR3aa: SASRTDYGYT
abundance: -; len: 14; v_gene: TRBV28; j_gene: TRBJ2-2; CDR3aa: ASSPSAGRNTGELF
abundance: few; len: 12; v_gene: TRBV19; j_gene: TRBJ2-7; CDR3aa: ASSIGIRAYEQY
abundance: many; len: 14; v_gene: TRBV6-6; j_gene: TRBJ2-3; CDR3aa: ASSYSPSTGTDTQY
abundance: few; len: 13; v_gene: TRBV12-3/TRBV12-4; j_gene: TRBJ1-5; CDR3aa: ASSRLDTGNQPQH
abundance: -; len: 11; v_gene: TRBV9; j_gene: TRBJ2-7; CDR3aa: ASSVGEAYEQY
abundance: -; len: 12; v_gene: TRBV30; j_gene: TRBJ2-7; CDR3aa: AWSVSGTAYEQY
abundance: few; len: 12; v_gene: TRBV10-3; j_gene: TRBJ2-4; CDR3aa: AISETMAKNIQY
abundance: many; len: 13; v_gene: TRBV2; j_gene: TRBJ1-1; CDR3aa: ASSETAGEVTEAF
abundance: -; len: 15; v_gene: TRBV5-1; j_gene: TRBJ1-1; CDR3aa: ASSLVGTGGGNTEAF
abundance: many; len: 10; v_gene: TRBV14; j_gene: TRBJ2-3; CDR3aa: ASSFVADTQY
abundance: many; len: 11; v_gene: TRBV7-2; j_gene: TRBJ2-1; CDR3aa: ASSRDSARGQF
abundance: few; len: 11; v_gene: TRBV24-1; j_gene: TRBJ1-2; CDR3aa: ATGSDTVSGYT
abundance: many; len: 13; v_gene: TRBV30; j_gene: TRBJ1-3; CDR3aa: AWSPRQGLGNTIY